These T cell receptor beta chains were read from a single sample in a study of immune cell composition in non-small cell lung cancer. Here immunoSEQ multiplex PCR was the method, and the copy in TCRdb shows in-frame clones only, minus some. The sample lists some 3,000 clones; over 65% were seen once. Input material: non-adjacent lung tissue. The receptors here all came from a human donor with non-small cell lung cancer. Each CDR3 is given with its conserved first and last residue. D genes are given only for firm matches. A row's size may be missing; if present it is once, few, many or a size class.

j_gene,d_gene,v_gene,len,abundance,CDR3aa,CDR3nt
TRBJ1-1,TRBD1,TRBV2,15,-,CASMTGLIMNTEAFF,TGTGCCAGCATGACAGGGCTAATCATGAACACTGAAGCTTTCTTT
TRBJ1-6,TRBD1,TRBV5-5,16,-,CASSLGPGQGNSPLHF,TGTGCCAGCAGCTTGGGTCCGGGACAGGGGAATTCACCCCTCCACTTT
TRBJ1-5,TRBD1,TRBV2,15,-,CASRGTGTGEQPQHF,TGTGCCAGCAGGGGAACCGGGACAGGGGAACAGCCCCAGCATTTT
TRBJ2-1,-,TRBV5-1,14,-,CASSLVPYSNEQFF,TGCGCCAGCAGCTTGGTGCCTTACTCCAATGAGCAGTTCTTC
TRBJ1-5,-,TRBV6-1,15,-,CASSEALGDQRPQHF,TGTGCCAGCAGTGAAGCGCTCGGAGACCAGAGGCCCCAGCATTTT
TRBJ1-2,-,TRBV6-5,13,-,CASNIGTSYGYTF,TGTGCCAGCAATATAGGGACATCCTATGGCTACACCTTC
TRBJ1-5,TRBD1,TRBV6-5,13,-,CASQTGDNQPQHF,TGTGCCAGTCAAACAGGGGACAATCAGCCCCAGCATTTT
TRBJ1-5,-,TRBV6-1,13,-,CASSPGGNQPQHF,TGTGCCAGCAGTCCGGGGGGGAATCAGCCCCAGCATTTT
TRBJ2-2,TRBD1,TRBV10-2,14,large,CASHAGTETGELFF,TGCGCCTCTCACGCCGGGACAGAGACCGGGGAGCTGTTTTTT
TRBJ1-5,TRBD1,TRBV6-5,13,-,CASSPTGYQPQHF,TGTGCCAGCAGCCCGACAGGGTATCAGCCCCAGCATTTT
TRBJ2-7,TRBD2,TRBV18,16,-,CASSPQGLAGRYEQYF,TGTGCCAGCTCACCGCAGGGACTAGCGGGGCGCTACGAGCAGTACTTC
TRBJ2-1,TRBD2,TRBV7-2,16,-,CASSLGLAGSYNEQFF,TGTGCCAGCAGCTTAGGACTAGCGGGCTCCTACAATGAGCAGTTCTTC
TRBJ1-1,-,TRBV6-6,15,-,CASSSVDGGNFEAFF,TGTGCCAGCAGTTCTGTGGACGGAGGGAACTTTGAAGCTTTCTTT
TRBJ2-1,TRBD2,TRBV9,16,once,CASSPSGERGYNEQFF,TGTGCCAGCAGCCCCTCGGGCGAGCGGGGCTACAATGAGCAGTTCTTC
TRBJ1-2,-,TRBV6-5,13,-,CASSYKGLYGYTF,TGTGCCAGCAGTTACAAGGGGCTCTATGGCTACACCTTC
TRBJ1-2,-,TRBV5-1,13,few,CASSSKIDYGYTF,TGCGCCAGCAGCTCGAAAATAGACTATGGCTACACCTTC
TRBJ2-2,-,TRBV4-3,19,-,CASSQDLWVTSLDTGELFF,TGCGCCAGCAGCCAAGATCTTTGGGTTACTAGCTTAGACACCGGGGAGCTGTTTTTT
TRBJ2-7,-,TRBV6-6,12,-,CATSQGGYEQYF,TGTGCCACCTCACAGGGGGGGTACGAGCAGTACTTC
TRBJ2-3,TRBD2,TRBV19,15,-,CASSGLAASTDTQYF,TGTGCCAGTTCCGGACTAGCGGCTAGCACAGATACGCAGTATTTT
TRBJ1-2,-,TRBV7-8,17,-,CASSLDSWQGSNYGYTF,TGTGCCAGCAGCTTAGACAGTTGGCAGGGTAGTAACTATGGCTACACCTTC
TRBJ2-3,TRBD1,TRBV11-2,14,-,CASSLDRGSDTQYF,TGTGCCAGCAGCTTGGACAGGGGGTCGGATACGCAGTATTTT
TRBJ1-4,TRBD1,TRBV27,14,-,CASSSTGGHEKLFF,TGTGCCAGCAGTTCGACAGGGGGCCATGAAAAACTGTTTTTT
TRBJ1-2,-,TRBV5-4,13,-,CASSSGHNYGYTF,TGTGCCAGCAGCTCCGGACACAACTATGGCTACACCTTC
TRBJ2-2,-,TRBV5-8,15,few,CASSFAEVDTGELFF,TGTGCCAGCAGCTTCGCGGAGGTGGACACCGGGGAGCTGTTTTTT
TRBJ1-2,TRBD1,TRBV11-2,15,-,CASSYRTGGDYGYTF,TGTGCCAGCAGCTACCGGACAGGGGGGGATTATGGCTACACCTTC
TRBJ1-2,TRBD1,TRBV29-1,12,-,CSVLTGGYGYTF,TGCAGCGTCCTGACAGGGGGCTATGGCTACACCTTC
TRBJ1-1,-,TRBV19,16,once,CASSIGSGRGGTEAFF,TGTGCCAGTAGTATAGGATCGGGCAGGGGTGGCACTGAAGCTTTCTTT
TRBJ1-1,-,TRBV6-6,14,-,CASSRGMRDTEAFF,TGTGCCAGCAGTAGGGGGATGAGGGACACTGAAGCTTTCTTT
TRBJ1-1,-,TRBV6-6,13,-,CASSYSPSTEAFF,TGTGCCAGCAGTTACTCCCCTTCCACCGAGGCTTTCTTT
TRBJ1-5,TRBD1,TRBV27,17,-,CASSLYGTGGPNQPQHF,TGTGCCAGCAGCCTATATGGGACAGGGGGCCCCAATCAGCCCCAGCATTTT
TRBJ1-4,-,TRBV6-5,14,-,CASTNSATNEKLFF,TGTGCCAGCACCAACTCTGCAACTAATGAAAAACTGTTTTTT
TRBJ2-3,TRBD2,TRBV15,16,few,CATSRELAVGTDTQYF,TGTGCCACCAGCAGAGAGCTAGCGGTGGGCACAGATACGCAGTATTTT
TRBJ2-3,TRBD2,TRBV14,16,-,CASSRGLAGSTDTQYF,TGTGCCAGCAGCCGGGGACTAGCGGGAAGCACAGATACGCAGTATTTT
TRBJ1-4,-,TRBV11-3,16,-,CASSLGGGARGEKLFF,TGTGCCAGCAGCTTAGGAGGGGGGGCGCGGGGTGAAAAACTGTTTTTT